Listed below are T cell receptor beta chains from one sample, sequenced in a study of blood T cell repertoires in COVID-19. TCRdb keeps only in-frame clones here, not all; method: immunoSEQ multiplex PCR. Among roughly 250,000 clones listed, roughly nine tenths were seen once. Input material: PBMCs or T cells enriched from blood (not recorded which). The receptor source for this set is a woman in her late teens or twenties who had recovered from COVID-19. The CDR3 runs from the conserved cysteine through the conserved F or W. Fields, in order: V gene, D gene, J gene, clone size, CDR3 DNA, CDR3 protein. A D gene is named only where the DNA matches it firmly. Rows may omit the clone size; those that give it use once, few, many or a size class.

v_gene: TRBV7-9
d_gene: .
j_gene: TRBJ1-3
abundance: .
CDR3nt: TGTGCCAGCAGCTCTATAATTGGAAACACCATATATTTT
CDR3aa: CASSSIIGNTIYF

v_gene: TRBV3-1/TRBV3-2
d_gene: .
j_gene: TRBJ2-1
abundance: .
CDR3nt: TGTGCCAGCAGCCCAGCTGGACGAAAAGTCGGGGATGAGCAGTTCTTC
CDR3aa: CASSPAGRKVGDEQFF

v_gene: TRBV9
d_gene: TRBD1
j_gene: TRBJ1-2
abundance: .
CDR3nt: TGTGCCAGCAGCGTACAGGGGGCGCGGGACTATGGCTACACCTTC
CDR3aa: CASSVQGARDYGYTF

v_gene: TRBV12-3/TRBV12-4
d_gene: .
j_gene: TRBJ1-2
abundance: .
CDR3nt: TGTGCCAGCAGGGGACTGAACCGCTATGGCTACACCTTC
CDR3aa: CASRGLNRYGYTF

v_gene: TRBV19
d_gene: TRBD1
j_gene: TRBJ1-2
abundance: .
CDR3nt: TGTGCCAGTAGTATCCTCGGGACAGGGGGCTACACCTTC
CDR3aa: CASSILGTGGYTF

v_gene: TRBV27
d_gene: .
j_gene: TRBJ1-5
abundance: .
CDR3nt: TGTGCCAGCAGTTTATATGGGGCAGTGGGCAATCAGCCCCAGCATTTT
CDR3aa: CASSLYGAVGNQPQHF

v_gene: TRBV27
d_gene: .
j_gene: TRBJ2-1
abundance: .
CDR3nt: TGTGCCAGCAGTCTTACCGTACAGAATGAGCAGTTCTTC
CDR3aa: CASSLTVQNEQFF

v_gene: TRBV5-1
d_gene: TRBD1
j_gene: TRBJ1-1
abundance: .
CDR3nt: TGCGCCAGCAGCCCGGGACAGGGGGTCCTTTATGGCGCTTTCTTT
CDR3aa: CASSPGQGVLYGAFF

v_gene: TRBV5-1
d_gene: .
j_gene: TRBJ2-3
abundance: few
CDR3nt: TGCGCCAGCAGCTTGCTGGCAGGGATCACAGATACGCAGTATTTT
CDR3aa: CASSLLAGITDTQYF

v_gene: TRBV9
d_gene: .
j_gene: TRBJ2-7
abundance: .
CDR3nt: TGTGCCAGCAGTTTAGGGGGGGATAGGCCCTACGAGCAGTACTTC
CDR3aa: CASSLGGDRPYEQYF

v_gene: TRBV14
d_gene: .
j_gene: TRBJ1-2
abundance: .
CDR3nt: TGTGCCAGCAGCCAAGGGGAGGCAAGGGGAGGCTACACCTTC
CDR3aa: CASSQGEARGGYTF

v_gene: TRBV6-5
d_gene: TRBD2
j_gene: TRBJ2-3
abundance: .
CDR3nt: TGTGCCAGCCGGGCAGCGGGGAGCACAGATACGCAGTATTTT
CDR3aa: CASRAAGSTDTQYF

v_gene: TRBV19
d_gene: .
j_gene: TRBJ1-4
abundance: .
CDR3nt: TGTGCCAGTAGTTCCACAGGAAGAGGAGAAAAACTGTTTTTT
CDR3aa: CASSSTGRGEKLFF

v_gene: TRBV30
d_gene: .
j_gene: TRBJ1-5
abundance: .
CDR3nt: TGTGCCTGGTCCGACATTAGCAATCAGCCCCAGCATTTT
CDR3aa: CAWSDISNQPQHF

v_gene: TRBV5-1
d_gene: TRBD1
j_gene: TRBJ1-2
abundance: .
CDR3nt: TGCGCCAGCAGCTTGGCGGAGGGGGCAGAGGGCTACACCTTC
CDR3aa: CASSLAEGAEGYTF

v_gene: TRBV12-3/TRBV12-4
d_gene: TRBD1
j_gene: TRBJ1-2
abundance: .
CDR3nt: TGTGCCAGCAGTACAGGGGGCCAGGGCTACACCTTC
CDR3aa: CASSTGGQGYTF

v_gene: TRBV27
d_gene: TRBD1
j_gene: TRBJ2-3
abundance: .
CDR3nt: TGTGCCAGCACCCAAGGGGCCGGGACAGGGCATTCGGATACGCAGTATTTT
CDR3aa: CASTQGAGTGHSDTQYF

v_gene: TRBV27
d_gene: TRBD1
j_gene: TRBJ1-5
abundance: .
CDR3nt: TGTGCCAGCGGACAGGGGCTGGGCAATCAGCCCCAGCATTTT
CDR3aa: CASGQGLGNQPQHF

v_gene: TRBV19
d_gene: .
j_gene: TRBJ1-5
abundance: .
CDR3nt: TGTGCCAGTAGTAATAGTCAGGGCAGGGCCAATCAGCCCCAGCATTTT
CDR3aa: CASSNSQGRANQPQHF

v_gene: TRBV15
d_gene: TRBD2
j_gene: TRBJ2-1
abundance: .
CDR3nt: TGTGCCACCAGCAGAGAGGGCGGGGGGAACAATGAGCAGTTCTTC
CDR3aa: CATSREGGGNNEQFF

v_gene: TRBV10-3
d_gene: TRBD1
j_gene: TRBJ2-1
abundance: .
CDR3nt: TGTGCCATCAGTGAGTTAGACAGGGCTAGTGAGCAGTTCTTC
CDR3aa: CAISELDRASEQFF

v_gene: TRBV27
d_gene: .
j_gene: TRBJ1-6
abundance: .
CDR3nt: TGTGCCAGCAGAAAGATGGGCCAGAGTAATTCACCCCTCCACTTT
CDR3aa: CASRKMGQSNSPLHF

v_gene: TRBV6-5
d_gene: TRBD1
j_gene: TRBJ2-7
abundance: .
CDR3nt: TGTGCCAGCAGTTACGACAGGGACAGGGACTACGAGCAGTACTTC
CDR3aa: CASSYDRDRDYEQYF

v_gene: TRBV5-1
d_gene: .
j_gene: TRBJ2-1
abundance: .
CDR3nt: TGCGCCAGCAGCTTGGAGTCAGGCTCCTACAATGAGCAGTTCTTC
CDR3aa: CASSLESGSYNEQFF

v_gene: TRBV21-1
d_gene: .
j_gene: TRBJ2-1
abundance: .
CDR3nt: TGTGCCAGCAGCCAACCGGGACAGGGCACTAATGAGCAGTTCTTC
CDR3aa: CASSQPGQGTNEQFF

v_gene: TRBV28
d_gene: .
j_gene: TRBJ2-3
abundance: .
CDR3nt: TGTGCCAGCAGTTTGTGCCAGGGGACGATTAGCACAGATACGCAGTATTTT
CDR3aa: CASSLCQGTISTDTQYF

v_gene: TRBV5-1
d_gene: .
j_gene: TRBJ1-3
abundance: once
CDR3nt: TGCGCCAGCTGCCCGACATTATCTGGAAACACCATATATTTT
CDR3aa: CASCPTLSGNTIYF

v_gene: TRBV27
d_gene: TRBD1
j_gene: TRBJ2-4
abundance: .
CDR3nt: TGTGCCAGCCAGGGGACAGGGGGAAGGAACATTCAGTACTTC
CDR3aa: CASQGTGGRNIQYF

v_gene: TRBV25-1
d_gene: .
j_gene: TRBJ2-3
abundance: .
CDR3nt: TGTGCCAGCAACTCAGGGAATACGGATACGCAGTATTTT
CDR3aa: CASNSGNTDTQYF

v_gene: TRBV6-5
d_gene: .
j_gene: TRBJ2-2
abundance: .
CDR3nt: TGTGCCAGCAACCGAGGGACCGGGGAGCTGTTTTTT
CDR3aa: CASNRGTGELFF

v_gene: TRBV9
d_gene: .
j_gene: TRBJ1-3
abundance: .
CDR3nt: TGTGCCAGCAGCCTCGGGGGGGACCTCTCTGGAAACACCATATATTTT
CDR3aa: CASSLGGDLSGNTIYF

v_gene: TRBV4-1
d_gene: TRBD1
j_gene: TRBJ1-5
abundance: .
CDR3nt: TGCGCCAGCAGCCAAGATGCAGGGGACAGTCAGCCCCAGCATTTT
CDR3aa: CASSQDAGDSQPQHF

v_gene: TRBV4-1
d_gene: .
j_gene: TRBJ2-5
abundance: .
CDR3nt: TGCGCCAGCCGCGGGGCGGAGCAAGAGACCCAGTACTTC
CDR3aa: CASRGAEQETQYF

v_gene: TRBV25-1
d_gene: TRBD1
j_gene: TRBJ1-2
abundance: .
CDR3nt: TGTGCCAGCAGTGGGGGGACAGGTTTCTATGGCTACACCTTC
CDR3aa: CASSGGTGFYGYTF

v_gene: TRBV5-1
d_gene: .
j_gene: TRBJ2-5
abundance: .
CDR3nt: TGCGCCAGCAGCTCCGGTGCGCGGGAGACCCAGTACTTC
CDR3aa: CASSSGARETQYF

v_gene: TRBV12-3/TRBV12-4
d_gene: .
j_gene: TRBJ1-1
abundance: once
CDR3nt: TGTGCCAGCAGTTTGGGAGGTCAAGCTTTCTTT
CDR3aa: CASSLGGQAFF

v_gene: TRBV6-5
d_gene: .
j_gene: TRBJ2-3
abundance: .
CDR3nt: TGTGCCAGCAGTCTCAGGGGCACAGATACGCAGTATTTT
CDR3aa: CASSLRGTDTQYF

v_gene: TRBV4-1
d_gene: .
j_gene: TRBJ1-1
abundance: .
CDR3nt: TGCGCCAGCAGCCACCCCGGTCGGGAGACTGAAGCTTTCTTT
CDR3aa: CASSHPGRETEAFF

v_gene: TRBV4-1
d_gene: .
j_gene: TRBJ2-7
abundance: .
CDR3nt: TGCGCCAGCAGCCATAACGGACTTTCGGGGGAGCAGTACTTC
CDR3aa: CASSHNGLSGEQYF

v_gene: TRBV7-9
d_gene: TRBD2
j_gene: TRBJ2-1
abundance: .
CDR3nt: TGTGCCAGCAGCCGGGAGGGACTCCCTTACAATGAGCAGTTCTTC
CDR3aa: CASSREGLPYNEQFF

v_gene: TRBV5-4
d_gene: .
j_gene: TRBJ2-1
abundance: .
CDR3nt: TGTGCCAGCATCGGCGGGGCCTCTTACAATGAGCAGTTCTTC
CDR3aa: CASIGGASYNEQFF

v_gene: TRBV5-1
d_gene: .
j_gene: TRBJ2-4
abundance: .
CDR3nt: TGCGCCAGCAGCTTCACCCCGCCGGGCGGGGGCTCTTCCCACAAAAACATTCAGTACTTC
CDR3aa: CASSFTPPGGGSSHKNIQYF

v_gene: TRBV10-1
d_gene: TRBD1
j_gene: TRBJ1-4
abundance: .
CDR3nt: TGCGCCAGCAGGGCGGGACAGCCCCATGAAAAACTGTTTTTT
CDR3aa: CASRAGQPHEKLFF

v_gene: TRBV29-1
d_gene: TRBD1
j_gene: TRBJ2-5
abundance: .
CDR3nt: TGCAGCGTGACCGGGACAGGGGTAGCGGGGTGGCCCCCAGAGACCCAGTACTTC
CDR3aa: CSVTGTGVAGWPPETQYF

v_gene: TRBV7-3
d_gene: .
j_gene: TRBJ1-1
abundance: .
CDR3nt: TGTGCCAGCAGCCTGACGAGGGGGAGCACTGAAGCTTTCTTT
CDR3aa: CASSLTRGSTEAFF

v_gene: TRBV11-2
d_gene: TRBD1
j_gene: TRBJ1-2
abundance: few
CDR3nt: TGTGCCAGCAGCCCAGGGGGTTCGGGTGGCTACACCTTC
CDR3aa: CASSPGGSGGYTF

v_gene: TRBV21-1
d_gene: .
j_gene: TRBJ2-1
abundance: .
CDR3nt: TGTGCCAGCAGCAAATATCTCAGGGGGCTACTTTGGGATGAGCAGTTCTTC
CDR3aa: CASSKYLRGLLWDEQFF

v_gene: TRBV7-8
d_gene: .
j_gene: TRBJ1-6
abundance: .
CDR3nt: TGTGCCAGCAGCTTATCTATGAGCTCCTATAATTCACCCCTCCACTTT
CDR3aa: CASSLSMSSYNSPLHF

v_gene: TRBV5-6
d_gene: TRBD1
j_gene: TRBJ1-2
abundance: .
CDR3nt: TGTGCCAGCACCCGGGACAGGGAGGACTATGGCTACACCTTC
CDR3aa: CASTRDREDYGYTF

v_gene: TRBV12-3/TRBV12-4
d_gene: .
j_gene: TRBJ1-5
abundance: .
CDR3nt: TGTGCCAGCAGTTTGAGACAGAATCAGCCCCAGCATTTT
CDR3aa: CASSLRQNQPQHF

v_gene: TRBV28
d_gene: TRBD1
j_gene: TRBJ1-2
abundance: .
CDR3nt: TGTGCCAGCAGTTACAGGGGAAACTATGGCTACACCTTC
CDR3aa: CASSYRGNYGYTF

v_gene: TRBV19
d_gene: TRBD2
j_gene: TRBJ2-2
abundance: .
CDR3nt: TGTGCCAGCCAGGGACTAGCGGGGATTTCGAACACCGGGGAGCTGTTTTTT
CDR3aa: CASQGLAGISNTGELFF